This paragraph reports one TCR beta chain. Antigen: not known. Repertoires were generated with immunoSEQ multiplex PCR, while TCRdb's copy carries only in-frame clones and drops some. Of around 100,000 clones detected, around nine tenths appear once; the ten largest clones hold roughly 6%. Collection occurred without any documented infections or immune events in donors. Deletions cut 4 bases from V and 8 bases from J, with 20 bases between. The CDR3 has 15 amino acids. Germline CDR1 reads LGHNA; CDR2 reads YNFKEQ. The record originates from a study of identifying expanded T cells in peripheral blood. Findings and caveats of the study: Differentially abundant clones: around 1.2 between replicates, approximately 16 at roughly 2 weeks, approximately 18 at four. Approximately 2-week clone count variance significantly increased as total template count grew.

The receptor was isolated from a person between 18 and 75 years old in good health. What was sequenced was blood. The chain uses TRBV4-2 and TRBJ1-2; D might be TRBD1 (5 bases). CDR3 residues: CASSPSGGDSGGYTF. The CDR3 DNA is TGTGCCAGCAGCCCGTCTGGAGGGGATTCGGGAGGCTACACCTTC.